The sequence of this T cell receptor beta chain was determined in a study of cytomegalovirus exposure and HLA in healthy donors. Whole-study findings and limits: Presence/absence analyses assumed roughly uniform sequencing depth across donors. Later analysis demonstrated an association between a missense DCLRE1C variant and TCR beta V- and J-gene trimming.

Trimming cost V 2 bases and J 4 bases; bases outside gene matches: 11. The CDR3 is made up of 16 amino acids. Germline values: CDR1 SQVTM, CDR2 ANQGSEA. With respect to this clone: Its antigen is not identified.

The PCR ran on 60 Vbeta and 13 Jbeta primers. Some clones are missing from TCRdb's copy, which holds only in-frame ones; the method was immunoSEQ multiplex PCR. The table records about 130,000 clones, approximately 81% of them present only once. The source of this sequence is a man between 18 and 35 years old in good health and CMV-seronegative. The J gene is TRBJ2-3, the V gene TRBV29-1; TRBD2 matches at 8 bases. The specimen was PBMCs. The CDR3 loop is CSVEQPGLVFPDTQYF. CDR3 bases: TGCAGCGTTGAACAACCGGGACTAGTATTCCCAGATACGCAGTATTTT.